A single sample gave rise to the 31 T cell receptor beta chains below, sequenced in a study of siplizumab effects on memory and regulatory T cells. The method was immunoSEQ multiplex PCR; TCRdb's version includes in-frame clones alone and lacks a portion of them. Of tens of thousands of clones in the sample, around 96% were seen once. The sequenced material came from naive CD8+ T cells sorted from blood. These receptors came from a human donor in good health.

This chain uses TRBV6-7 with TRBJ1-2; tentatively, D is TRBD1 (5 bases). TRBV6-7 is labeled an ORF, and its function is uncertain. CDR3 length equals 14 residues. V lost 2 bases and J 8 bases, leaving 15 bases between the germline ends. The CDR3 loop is CASSYGAGFLGYTF. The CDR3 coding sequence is TGTGCCAGCAGTTACGGGGCAGGGTTTCTGGGCTACACCTTC.

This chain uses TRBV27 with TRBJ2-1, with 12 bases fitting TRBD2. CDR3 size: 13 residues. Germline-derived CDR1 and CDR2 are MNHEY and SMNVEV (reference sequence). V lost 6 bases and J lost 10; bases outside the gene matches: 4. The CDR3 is CASRLAGGPEQFF. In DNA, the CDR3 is TGTGCCAGCAGGCTAGCGGGGGGGCCGGAGCAGTTCTTC.

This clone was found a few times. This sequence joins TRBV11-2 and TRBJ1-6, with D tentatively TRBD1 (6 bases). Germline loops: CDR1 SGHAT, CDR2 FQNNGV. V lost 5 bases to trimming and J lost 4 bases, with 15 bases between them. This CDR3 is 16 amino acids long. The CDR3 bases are TGTGCCAGCAGCCCGCAGGGGCCCTCATATAATTCACCCCTCCACTTT. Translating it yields CASSPQGPSYNSPLHF.

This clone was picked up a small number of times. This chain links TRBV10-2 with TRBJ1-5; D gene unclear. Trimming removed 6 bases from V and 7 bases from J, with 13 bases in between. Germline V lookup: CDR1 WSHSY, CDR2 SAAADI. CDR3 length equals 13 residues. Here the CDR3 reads CASRDKGGQPQHF. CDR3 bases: TGCGCCAGCAGAGATAAGGGAGGGCAGCCCCAGCATTTT.

DNA for the CDR3: TGTGCCAGCAGCCCCTCCCGGGGGGGCACCGGGGAGCTGTTTTTT. This gives the protein CASSPSRGGTGELFF. The chain uses TRBV2 and TRBJ2-2; TRBD2 agrees at 8 bases. The germline V gene has CDR1 SNHLY and CDR2 FYNNEI. This CDR3 is 15 amino acids long. J lost 4 bases, V lost 6 bases, and 7 bases had no gene match.

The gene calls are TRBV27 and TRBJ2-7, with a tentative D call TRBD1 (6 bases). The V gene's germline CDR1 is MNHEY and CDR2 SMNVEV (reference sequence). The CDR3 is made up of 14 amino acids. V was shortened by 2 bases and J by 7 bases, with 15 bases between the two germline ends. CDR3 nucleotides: TGTGCCAGCAGTTTAAGTGACAGGCCGGGGGAGCAGTACTTC. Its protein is CASSLSDRPGEQYF.

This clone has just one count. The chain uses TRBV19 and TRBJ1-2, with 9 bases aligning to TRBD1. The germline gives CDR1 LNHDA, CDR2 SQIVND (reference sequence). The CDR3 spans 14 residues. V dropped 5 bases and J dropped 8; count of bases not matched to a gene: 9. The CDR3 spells CASSPGQGMYGYTF. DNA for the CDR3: TGTGCCAGTAGTCCGGGACAGGGTATGTACGGCTACACCTTC.

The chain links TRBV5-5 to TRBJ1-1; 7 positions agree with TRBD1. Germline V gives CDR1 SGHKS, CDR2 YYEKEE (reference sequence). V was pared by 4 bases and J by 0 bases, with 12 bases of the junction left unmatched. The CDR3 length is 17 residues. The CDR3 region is CASSLGGQTSMNTEAFF. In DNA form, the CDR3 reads TGTGCCAGCAGCCTGGGGGGACAGACCTCCATGAACACTGAAGCTTTCTTT.

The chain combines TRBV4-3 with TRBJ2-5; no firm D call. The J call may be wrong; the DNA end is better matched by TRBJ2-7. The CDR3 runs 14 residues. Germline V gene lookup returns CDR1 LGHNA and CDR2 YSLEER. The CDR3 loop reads CASSHEMSSYEQYF. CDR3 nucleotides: TGCGCCAGCAGCCATGAGATGAGTTCCTACGAGCAGTACTTC.

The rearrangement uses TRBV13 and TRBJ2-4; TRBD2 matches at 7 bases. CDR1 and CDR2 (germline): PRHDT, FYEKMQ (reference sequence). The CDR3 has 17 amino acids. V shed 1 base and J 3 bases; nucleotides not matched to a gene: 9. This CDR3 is CASSLASPGGDKNIQYF. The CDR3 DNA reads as TGTGCCAGCAGCTTAGCTAGTCCGGGGGGAGACAAAAACATTCAGTACTTC. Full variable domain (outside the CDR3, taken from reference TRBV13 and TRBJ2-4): AAGVIQSPRHLIKEKRETATLKCYPIPRHDTVYWYQQGPGQDPQFLISFYEKMQSDKGSIPDRFSAQQFSDYHSELNMSSLELGDSALYFCASSLASPGGDKNIQYFGAGTRLSVL.

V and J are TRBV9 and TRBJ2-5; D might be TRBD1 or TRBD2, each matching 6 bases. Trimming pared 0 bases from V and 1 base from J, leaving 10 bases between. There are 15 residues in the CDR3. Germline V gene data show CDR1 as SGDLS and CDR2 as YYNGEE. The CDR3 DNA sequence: TGTGCCAGCAGCGTAGGGGGGGCTACCCAAGAGACCCAGTACTTC. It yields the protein CASSVGGATQETQYF.

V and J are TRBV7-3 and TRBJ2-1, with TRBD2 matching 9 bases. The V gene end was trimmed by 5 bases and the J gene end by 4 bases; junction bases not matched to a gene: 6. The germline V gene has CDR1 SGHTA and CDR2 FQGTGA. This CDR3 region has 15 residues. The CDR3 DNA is TGTGCCAGCAGCCTCGAGCGGGGGGCGTACAATGAGCAGTTCTTC. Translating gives CASSLERGAYNEQFF.

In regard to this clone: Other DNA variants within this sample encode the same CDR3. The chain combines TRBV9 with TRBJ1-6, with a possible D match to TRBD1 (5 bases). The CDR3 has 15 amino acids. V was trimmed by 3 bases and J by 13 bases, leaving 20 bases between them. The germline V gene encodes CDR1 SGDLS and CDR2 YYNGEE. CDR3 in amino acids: CASSAHFQGMEPLHF. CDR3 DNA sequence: TGTGCCAGCAGCGCTCACTTCCAGGGTATGGAGCCCCTCCACTTT.

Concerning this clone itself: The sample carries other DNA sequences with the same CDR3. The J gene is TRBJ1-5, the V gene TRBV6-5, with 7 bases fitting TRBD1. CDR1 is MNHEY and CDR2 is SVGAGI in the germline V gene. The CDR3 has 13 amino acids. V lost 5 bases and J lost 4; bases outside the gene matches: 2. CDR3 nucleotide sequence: TGTGCCAGCAGTACGACAGGGAATCAGCCCCAGCATTTT. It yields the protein CASSTTGNQPQHF.

As DNA, the CDR3 is TGCAGTGCTAGCGGGCTACCGTTCTTC. Translation gives CSASGLPFF. The rearrangement joins TRBV20-1 to TRBJ2-1, with no clear D. The germline V and J ends were trimmed by 3 bases and 15 bases, with 9 bases remaining between them. This CDR3 spans 9 amino acids. Per the germline V gene, CDR1 is DFQATT and CDR2 is SNEGSKA (reference sequence).

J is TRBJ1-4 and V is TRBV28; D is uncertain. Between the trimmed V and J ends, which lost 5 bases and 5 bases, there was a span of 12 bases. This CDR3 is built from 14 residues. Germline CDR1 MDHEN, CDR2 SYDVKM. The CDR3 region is CASSTTGQNEKLFF. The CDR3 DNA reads TGTGCCAGCAGTACCACCGGGCAGAATGAAAAACTGTTTTTT.

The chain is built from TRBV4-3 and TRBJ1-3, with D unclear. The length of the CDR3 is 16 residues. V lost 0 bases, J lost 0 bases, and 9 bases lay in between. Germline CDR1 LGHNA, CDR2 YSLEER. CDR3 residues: CASSQDRESSGNTIYF. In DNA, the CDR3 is TGCGCCAGCAGCCAAGATAGGGAGAGCTCTGGAAACACCATATATTTT.

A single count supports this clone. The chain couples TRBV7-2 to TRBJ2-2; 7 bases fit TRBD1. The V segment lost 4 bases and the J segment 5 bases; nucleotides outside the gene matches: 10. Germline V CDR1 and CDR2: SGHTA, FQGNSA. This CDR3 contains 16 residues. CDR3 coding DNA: TGTGCCAGCAGCTCCGGGACAGAGATATGGACCGGGGAGCTGTTTTTT. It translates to CASSSGTEIWTGELFF.

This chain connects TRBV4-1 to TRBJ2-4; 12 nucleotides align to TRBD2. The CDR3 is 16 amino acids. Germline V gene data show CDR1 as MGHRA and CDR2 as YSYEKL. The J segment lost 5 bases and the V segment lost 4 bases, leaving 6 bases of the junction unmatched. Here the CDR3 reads CASSPALAGGENIQYF. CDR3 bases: TGCGCCAGCAGCCCGGCACTAGCGGGGGGCGAAAACATTCAGTACTTC.

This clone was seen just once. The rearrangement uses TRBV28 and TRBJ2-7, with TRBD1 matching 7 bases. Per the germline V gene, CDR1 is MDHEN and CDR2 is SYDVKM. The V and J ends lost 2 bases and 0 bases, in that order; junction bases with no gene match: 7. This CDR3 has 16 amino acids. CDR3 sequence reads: CASSLPMTGSSYEQYF. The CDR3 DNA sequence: TGTGCCAGCAGTTTACCAATGACAGGGAGCTCCTACGAGCAGTACTTC.

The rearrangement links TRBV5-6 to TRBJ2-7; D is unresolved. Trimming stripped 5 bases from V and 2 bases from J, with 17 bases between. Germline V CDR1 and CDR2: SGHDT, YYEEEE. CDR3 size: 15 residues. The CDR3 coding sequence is TGTGCCAGCAGGGATGAAACGGAGTCCACCTACGAGCAGTACTTC. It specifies CASRDETESTYEQYF.

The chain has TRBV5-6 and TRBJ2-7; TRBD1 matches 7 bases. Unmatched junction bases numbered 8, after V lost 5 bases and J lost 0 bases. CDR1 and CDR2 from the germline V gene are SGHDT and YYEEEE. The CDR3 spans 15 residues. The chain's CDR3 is CASSSTGASSYEQYF. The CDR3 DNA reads TGTGCCAGCAGTTCTACAGGGGCCAGCTCCTACGAGCAGTACTTC.

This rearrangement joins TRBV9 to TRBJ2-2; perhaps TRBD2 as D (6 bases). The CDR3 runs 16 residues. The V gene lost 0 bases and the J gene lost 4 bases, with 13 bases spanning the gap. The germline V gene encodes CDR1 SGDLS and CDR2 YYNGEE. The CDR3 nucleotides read TGTGCCAGCAGCGTAGCGAGGGAGGCTGGCACCGGGGAGCTGTTTTTT. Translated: CASSVAREAGTGELFF.

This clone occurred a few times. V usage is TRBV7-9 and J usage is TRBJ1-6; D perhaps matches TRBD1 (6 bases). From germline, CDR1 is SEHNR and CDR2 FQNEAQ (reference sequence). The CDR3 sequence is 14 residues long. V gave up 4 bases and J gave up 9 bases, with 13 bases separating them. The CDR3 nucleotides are TGTGCCAGCAGCTCTTGGGACATCGGTTCACCCCTCCACTTT. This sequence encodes CASSSWDIGSPLHF.

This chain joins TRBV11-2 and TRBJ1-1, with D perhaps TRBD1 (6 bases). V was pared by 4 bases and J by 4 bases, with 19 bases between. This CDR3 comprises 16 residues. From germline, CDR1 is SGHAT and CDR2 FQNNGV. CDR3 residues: CASSYGGAGAPTEAFF. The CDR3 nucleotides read TGTGCCAGCAGCTACGGGGGGGCGGGGGCTCCCACTGAAGCTTTCTTT.

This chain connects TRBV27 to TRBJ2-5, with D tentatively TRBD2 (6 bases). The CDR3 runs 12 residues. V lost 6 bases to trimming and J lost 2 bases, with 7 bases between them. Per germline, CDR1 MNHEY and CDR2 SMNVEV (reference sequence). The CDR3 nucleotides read TGTGCCAGCAGGGGGGGACAAGAGACCCAGTACTTC. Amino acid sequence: CASRGGQETQYF.

The CDR3 coding sequence is TGTGCCAGCAGTTTGGGTGGTGAGCAGTTCTTC. Encoded protein: CASSLGGEQFF. The chain carries TRBV28 and TRBJ2-1; the D is unclear. CDR3 length: 11 residues. The V gene's germline CDR1 is MDHEN and CDR2 SYDVKM. V gave up 3 bases and J gave up 9 bases, with 6 bases separating them.

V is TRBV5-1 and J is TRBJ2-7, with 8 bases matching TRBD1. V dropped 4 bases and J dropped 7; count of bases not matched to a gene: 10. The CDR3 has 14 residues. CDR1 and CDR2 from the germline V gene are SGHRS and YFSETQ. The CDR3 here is CASSAGTGSVEQYF. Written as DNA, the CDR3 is TGCGCCAGCAGCGCCGGGACAGGTTCTGTGGAGCAGTACTTC.

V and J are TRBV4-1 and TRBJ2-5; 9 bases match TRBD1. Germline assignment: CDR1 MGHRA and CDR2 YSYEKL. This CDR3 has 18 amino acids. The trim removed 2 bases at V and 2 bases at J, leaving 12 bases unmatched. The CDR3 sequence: CASSQRAGTGITQETQYF. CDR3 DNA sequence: TGCGCCAGCAGCCAAAGGGCCGGGACAGGGATAACTCAAGAGACCCAGTACTTC.

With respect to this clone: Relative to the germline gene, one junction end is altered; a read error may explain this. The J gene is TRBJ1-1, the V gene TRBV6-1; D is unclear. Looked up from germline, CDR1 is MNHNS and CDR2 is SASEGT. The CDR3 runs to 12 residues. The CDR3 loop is CAGSEVNTEAFF. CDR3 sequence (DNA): TGTGCCGGCAGTGAGGTGAACACTGAAGCTTTCTTT.

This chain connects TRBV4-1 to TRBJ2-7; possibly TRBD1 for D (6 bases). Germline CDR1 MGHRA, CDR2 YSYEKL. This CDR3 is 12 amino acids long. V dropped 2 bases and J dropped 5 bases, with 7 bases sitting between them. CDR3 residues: CASSQTGNEQYF. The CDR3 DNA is TGCGCCAGCAGCCAAACAGGGAACGAGCAGTACTTC.